Ten or more counts support the clone carrying this TCR beta chain. The data stem from a study of identical twins. TCRdb re-analysed the 5' RACE reads in MiXCR, keeping a single row per CDR3 protein. The data show around 220,000 distinct CDR3 sequences, with 10% to 13% seen just once and 10% held by the top ten. Material for sequencing was memory T cells sorted from blood. The source of this sequence is a man between 50 and 59 years old in good health.

The CDR3 region has the DNA TGTGCCAGCAGCCTGGGACTAGCGGGTCCGGAAGAGCAGTACTTC. Translating it yields CASSLGLAGPEEQYF. This chain joins TRBV12-3 or TRBV12-4 and TRBJ2-7; 12 bases line up with TRBD2. The ends lost 6 bases at V and 7 bases at J; junction bases unmatched: 10. The CDR3 runs to 15 residues.